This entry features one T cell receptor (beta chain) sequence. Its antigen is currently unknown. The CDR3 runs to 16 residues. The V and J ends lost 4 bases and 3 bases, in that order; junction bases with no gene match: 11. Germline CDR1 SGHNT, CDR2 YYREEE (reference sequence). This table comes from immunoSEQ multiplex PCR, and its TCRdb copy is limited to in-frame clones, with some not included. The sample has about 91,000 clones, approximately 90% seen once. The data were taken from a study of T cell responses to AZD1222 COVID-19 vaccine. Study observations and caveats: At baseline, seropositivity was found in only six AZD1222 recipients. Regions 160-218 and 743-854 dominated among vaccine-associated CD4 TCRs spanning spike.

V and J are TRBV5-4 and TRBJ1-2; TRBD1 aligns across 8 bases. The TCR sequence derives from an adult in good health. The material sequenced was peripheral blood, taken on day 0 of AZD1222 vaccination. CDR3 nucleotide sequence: TGTGCCAGCAGCCTCGCTGGACAGGGACTAGACTATGGCTACACCTTC. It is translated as CASSLAGQGLDYGYTF.